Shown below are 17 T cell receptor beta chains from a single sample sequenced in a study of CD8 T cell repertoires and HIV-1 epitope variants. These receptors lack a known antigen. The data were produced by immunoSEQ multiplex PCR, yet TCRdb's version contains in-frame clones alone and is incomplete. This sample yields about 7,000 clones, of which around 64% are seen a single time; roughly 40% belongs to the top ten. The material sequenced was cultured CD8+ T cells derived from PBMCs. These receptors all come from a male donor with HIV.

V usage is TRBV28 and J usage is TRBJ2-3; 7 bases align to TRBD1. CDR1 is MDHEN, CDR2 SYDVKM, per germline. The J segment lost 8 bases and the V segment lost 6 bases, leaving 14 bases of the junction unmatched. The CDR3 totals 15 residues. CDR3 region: CASSNRDSRFGTQYF. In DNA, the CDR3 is TGTGCCAGCAGCAACCGGGACAGTCGCTTTGGTACGCAGTATTTT.

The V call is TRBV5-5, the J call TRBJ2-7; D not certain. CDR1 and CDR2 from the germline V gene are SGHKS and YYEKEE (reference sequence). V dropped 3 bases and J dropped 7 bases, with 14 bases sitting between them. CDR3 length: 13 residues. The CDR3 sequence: CASSSGSAGEQYF. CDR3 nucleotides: TGTGCCAGCAGCTCGGGTTCCGCTGGGGAGCAGTACTTC.

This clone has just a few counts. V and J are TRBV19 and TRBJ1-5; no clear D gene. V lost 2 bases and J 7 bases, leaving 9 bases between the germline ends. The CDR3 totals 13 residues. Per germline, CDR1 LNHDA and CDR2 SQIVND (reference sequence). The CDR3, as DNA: TGTGCCAGTAGTATACCGCCAAAACAGCCCCAGCATTTT. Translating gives CASSIPPKQPQHF.

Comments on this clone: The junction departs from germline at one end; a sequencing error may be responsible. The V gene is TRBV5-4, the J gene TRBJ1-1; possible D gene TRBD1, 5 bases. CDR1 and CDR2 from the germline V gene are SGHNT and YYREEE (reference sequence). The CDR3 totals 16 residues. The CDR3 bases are TGCGCCAGCAGCCAAGATGTTGGGCAGGGGAACACTGAAGCTTTCTTT. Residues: CASSQDVGQGNTEAFF.

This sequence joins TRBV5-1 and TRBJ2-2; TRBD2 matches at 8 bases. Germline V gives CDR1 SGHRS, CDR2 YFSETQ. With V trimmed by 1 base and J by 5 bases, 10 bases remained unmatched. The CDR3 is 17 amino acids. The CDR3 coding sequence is TGCGCCAGCAGCTTGAGTCCCGGCGGGGGGAAAACCGGGGAGCTGTTTTTT. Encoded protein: CASSLSPGGGKTGELFF.

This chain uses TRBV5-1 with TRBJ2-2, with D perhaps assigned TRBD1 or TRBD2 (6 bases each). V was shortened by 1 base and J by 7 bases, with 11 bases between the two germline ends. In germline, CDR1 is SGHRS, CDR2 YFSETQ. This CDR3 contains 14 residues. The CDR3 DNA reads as TGCGCCAGCAGCTTGACGGGGGCAGACGGGGAGCTGTTTTTT. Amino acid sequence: CASSLTGADGELFF.

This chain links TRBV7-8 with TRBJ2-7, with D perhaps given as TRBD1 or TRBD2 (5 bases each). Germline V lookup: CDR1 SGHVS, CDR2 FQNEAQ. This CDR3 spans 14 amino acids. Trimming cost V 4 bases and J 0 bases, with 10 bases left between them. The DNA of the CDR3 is TGTGCCAGCAGCTCAGGGACCTCCTCCTACGAGCAGTACTTC. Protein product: CASSSGTSSYEQYF.

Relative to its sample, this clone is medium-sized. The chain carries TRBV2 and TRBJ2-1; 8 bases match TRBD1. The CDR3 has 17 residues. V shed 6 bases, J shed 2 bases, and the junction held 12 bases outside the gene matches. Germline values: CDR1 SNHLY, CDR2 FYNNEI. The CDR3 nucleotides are TGTGCCAGCAGCTCCATCGGGCAGGGGGCCACCTACAATGAGCAGTTCTTC. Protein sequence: CASSSIGQGATYNEQFF. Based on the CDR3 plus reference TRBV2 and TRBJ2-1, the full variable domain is EPEVTQTPSHQVTQMGQEVILRCVPISNHLYFYWYRQILGQKVEFLVSFYNNEISEKSEIFDDQFSVERPDGSNFTLKIRSTKLEDSAMYFCASSSIGQGATYNEQFFGPGTRLTVL.

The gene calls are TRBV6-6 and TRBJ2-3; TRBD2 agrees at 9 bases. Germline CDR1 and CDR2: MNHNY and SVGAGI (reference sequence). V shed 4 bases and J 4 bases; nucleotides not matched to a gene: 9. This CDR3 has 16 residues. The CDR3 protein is CASSLPSGALADTQYF. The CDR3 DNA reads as TGTGCCAGCAGTTTACCTAGCGGGGCTCTGGCAGATACGCAGTATTTT.

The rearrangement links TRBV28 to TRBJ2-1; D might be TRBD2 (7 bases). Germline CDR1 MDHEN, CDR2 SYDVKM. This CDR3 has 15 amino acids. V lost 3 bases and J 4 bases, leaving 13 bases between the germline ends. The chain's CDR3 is CASSFEGGLYNEQFF. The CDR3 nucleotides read TGTGCCAGCAGTTTCGAGGGGGGGCTTTACAATGAGCAGTTCTTC.

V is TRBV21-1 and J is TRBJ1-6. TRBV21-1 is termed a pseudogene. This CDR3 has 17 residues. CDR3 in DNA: TGTGCCAGCAGCTTTTACCACGTATGCTCCTATAATTCACCCCTCCACTTT. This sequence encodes CASSFYHVCSYNSPLHF.

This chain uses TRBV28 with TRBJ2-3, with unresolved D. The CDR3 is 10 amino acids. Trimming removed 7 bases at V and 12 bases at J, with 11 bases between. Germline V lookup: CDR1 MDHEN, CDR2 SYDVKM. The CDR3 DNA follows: TGTGCCAGCAACCCTCACCCCCAGTATTTT. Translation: CASNPHPQYF. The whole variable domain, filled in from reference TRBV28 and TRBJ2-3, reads DVKVTQSSRYLVKRTGEKVFLECVQDMDHENMFWYRQDPGLGLRLIYFSYDVKMKEKGDIPEGYSVSREKKERFSLILESASTNQTSMYLCASNPHPQYFGPGTRLTVL.

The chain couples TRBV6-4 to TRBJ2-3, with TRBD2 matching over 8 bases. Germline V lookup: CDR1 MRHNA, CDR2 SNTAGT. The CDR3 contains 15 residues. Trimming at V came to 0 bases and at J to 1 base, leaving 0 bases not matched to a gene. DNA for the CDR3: TGTGCCAGCAGTGACTCGCGGGGGGGCACAGATACGCAGTATTTT. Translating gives CASSDSRGGTDTQYF.

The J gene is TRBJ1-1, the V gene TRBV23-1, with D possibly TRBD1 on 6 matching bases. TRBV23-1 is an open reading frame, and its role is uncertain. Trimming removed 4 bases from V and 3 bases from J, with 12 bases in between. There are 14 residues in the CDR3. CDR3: CASSRQGGDTEAFF. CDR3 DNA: TGCGCCAGCAGTCGCCAAGGGGGTGACACTGAAGCTTTCTTT.

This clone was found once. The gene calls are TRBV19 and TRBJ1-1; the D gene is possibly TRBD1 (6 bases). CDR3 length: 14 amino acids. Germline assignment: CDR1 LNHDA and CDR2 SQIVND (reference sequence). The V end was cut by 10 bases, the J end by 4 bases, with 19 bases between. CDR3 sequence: CATWTSRGGTEAFF. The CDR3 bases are TGTGCCACCTGGACATCCAGGGGCGGCACTGAAGCTTTCTTT.

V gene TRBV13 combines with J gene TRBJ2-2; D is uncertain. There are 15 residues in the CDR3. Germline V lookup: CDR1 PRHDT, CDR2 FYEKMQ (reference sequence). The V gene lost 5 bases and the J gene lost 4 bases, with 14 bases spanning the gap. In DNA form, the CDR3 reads TGTGCCAGCAGCCCCCGAGTGGGTCCCACCGGGGAGCTGTTTTTT. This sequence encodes CASSPRVGPTGELFF.

The CDR3 nucleotides are TGTGCCAGCACCAATGGACAGCCTGGGGAGCAGTTCTTC. This encodes CASTNGQPGEQFF. V and J are TRBV27 and TRBJ2-1, with D possibly being TRBD1 (6 bases). Looked up from germline, CDR1 is MNHEY and CDR2 is SMNVEV (reference sequence). The CDR3 sequence is 13 residues long. V lost 7 bases to trimming and J lost 10 bases, with 17 bases between them.